This T cell receptor beta chain was captured in a study of cytomegalovirus exposure and HLA in healthy donors. The donors were part of the validation cohort, which consisted of under 150 subjects and was separate from the first cohort of 666 subjects. The germline V gene has CDR1 SGHDN and CDR2 FVKESK. V shed 0 bases and J shed 0 bases, with 15 bases lying between them. CDR3 length equals 17 residues. Using immunoSEQ multiplex PCR, the repertoire was profiled, and TCRdb retains in-frame clones only, with some absent. The sample lists some 66,000 clones, nearly 98% occurring once. The chain employs TRBV14 and TRBJ2-7; possible D gene TRBD1, 5 bases. This clonotype was obtained from a woman between 18 and 30 years old in good health and CMV-seropositive. The specimen sequenced was PBMCs. The CDR3 bases are TGTGCCAGCAGCCAAGATATGGCAGGGTCTTACTCCTACGAGCAGTACTTC. It translates to CASSQDMAGSYSYEQYF.